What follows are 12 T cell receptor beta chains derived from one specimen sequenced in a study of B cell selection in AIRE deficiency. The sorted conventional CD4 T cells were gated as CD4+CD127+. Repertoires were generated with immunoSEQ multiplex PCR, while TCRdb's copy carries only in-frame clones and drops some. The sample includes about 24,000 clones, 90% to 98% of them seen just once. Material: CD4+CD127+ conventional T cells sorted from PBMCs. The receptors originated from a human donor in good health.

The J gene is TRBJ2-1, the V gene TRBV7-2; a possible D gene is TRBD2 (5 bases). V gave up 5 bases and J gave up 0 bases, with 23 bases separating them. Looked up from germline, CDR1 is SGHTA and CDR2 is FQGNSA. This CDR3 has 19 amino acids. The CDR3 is CASSPPAKLAGSSYNEQFF. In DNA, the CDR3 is TGTGCCAGCAGCCCCCCTGCTAAGCTAGCCGGTAGCTCCTACAATGAGCAGTTCTTC.

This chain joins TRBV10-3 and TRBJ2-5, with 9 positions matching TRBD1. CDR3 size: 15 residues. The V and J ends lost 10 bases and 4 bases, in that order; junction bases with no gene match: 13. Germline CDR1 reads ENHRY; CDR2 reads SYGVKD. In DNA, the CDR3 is TGTGCCACGCAAGGGGGACAGGGTCCGGGAGAGACCCAGTACTTC. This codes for CATQGGQGPGETQYF.

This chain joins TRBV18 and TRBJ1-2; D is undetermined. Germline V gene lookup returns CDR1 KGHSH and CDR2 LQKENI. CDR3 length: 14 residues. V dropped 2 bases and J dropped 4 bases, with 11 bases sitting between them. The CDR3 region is CASSPARTGYGYTF. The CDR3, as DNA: TGTGCCAGCTCACCAGCGAGGACGGGCTATGGCTACACCTTC.

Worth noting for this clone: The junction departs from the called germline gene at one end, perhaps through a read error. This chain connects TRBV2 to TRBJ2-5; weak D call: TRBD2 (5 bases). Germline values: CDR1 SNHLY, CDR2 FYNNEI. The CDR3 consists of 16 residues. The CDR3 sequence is CASSEESPELGETQYF. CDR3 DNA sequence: TGTGCCAGCAGCGAAGAATCCCCTGAACTAGGCGAGACCCAGTACTTC.

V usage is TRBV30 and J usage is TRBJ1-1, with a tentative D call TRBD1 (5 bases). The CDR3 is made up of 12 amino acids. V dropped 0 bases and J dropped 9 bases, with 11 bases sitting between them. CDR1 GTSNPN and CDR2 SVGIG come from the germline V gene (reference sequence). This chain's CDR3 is CAWSVTRAQAFF. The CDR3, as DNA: TGTGCCTGGAGTGTTACCAGGGCCCAAGCTTTCTTT.

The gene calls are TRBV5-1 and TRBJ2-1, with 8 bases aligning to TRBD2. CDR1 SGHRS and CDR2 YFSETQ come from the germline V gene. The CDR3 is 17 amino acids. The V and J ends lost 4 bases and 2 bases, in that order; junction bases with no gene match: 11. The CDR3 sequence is CASSAASGSQTYNEQFF. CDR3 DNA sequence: TGCGCCAGCAGCGCAGCTAGCGGGTCTCAAACCTACAATGAGCAGTTCTTC. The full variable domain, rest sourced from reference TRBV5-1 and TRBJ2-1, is KAGVTQTPRYLIKTRGQQVTLSCSPISGHRSVSWYQQTPGQGLQFLFEYFSETQRNKGNFPGRFSGRQFSNSRSEMNVSTLELGDSALYLCASSAASGSQTYNEQFFGPGTRLTVL.

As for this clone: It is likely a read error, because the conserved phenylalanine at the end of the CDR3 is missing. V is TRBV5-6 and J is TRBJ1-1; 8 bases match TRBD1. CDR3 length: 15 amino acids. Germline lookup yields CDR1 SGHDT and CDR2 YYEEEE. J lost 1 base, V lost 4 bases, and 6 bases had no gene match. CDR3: CASSLLDRENTEAFL. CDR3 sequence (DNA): TGTGCCAGCAGCCTCTTGGACAGGGAGAACACTGAAGCTTTCCTT.

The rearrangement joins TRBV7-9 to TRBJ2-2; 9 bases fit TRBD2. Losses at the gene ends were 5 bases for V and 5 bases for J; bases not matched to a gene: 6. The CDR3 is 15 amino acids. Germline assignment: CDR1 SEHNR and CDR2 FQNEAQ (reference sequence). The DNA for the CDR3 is TGTGCCAGCAGCAAATCAGCGGGAGGTACCGGGGAGCTGTTTTTT. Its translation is CASSKSAGGTGELFF. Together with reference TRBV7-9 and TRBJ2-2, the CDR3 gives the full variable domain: DTGVSQNPRHKITKRGQNVTFRCDPISEHNRLYWYRQTLGQGPEFLTYFQNEAQLEKSRLLSDRFSAERPKGSFSTLEIQRTEQGDSAMYLCASSKSAGGTGELFFGEGSRLTVL.

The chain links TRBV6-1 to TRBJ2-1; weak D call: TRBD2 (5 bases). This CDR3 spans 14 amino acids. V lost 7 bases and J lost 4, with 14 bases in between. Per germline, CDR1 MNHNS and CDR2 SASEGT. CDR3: CASKAAREYNEQFF. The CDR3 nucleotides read TGTGCCAGCAAGGCGGCTAGGGAGTACAATGAGCAGTTCTTC.

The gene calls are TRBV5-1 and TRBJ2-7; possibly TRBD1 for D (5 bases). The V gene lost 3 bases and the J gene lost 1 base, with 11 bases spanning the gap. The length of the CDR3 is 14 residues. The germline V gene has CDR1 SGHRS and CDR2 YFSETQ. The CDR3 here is CASSWGTDSYEQYF. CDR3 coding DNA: TGCGCCAGCAGCTGGGGCACAGATTCCTACGAGCAGTACTTC.

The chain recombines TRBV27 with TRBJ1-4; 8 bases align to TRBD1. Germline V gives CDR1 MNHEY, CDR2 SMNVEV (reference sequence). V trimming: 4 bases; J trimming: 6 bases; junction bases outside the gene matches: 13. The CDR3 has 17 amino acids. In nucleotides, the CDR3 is TGTGCCAGCAGTTCAAGGTCCCTGACAGGGGCGGATGAAAAACTGTTTTTT. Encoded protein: CASSSRSLTGADEKLFF.

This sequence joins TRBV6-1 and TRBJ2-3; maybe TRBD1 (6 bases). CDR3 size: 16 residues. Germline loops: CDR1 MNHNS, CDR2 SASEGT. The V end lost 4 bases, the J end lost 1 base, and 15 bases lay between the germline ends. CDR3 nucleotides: TGTGCCAGCAGTGTCCTACAGGGAGAGGGCACAGATACGCAGTATTTT. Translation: CASSVLQGEGTDTQYF.